One and the same sample provided the 22 T cell receptor beta chains below, sequenced in a study of shared clonotypes between healthy human individuals. Libraries were prepared by immunoSEQ multiplex PCR; TCRdb keeps only in-frame clonotypes and omits some of them. The sample yields a few million clones, over 85% seen once. Sequencing was done on a sample of naive CD4+ T cells from PBMCs. Subset denoted: CD45RA+ positively selected. The source is a man aged 18 to 35 in good health. Some clones in this sample may be carry-over from other donors' samples.

Of note for this clone: Different DNA sequences within this sample yield the same CDR3. The chain recombines TRBV7-3 with TRBJ2-1, with D uncertain. Trimming left V 0 bases short and J 5 bases short, with 5 bases between. The CDR3 consists of 13 residues. Germline V gene data show CDR1 as SGHTA and CDR2 as FQGTGA. CDR3 amino acids: CASSLTSDNEQFF. CDR3 nucleotides: TGTGCCAGCAGCTTAACATCCGACAATGAGCAGTTCTTC.

The chain joins TRBV9 to TRBJ1-3; no firm D call. Germline V CDR1 and CDR2: SGDLS, YYNGEE. The CDR3 length is 15 residues. Deletions cut 6 bases from V and 0 bases from J, with 13 bases between. The DNA for the CDR3 is TGTGCCAGCACCCATGGCACGAGCTCTGGAAACACCATATATTTT. Amino acids: CASTHGTSSGNTIYF. Complete variable domain (other parts from reference TRBV9 and TRBJ1-3): DSGVTQTPKHLITATGQRVTLRCSPRSGDLSVYWYQQSLDQGLQFLIQYYNGEERAKGNILERFSAQQFPDLHSELNLSSLELGDSALYFCASTHGTSSGNTIYFGEGSWLTVV.

The chain couples TRBV11-3 to TRBJ2-1; 11 nucleotides match TRBD2. Germline CDR1 reads SGHNT; CDR2 reads YENEEA. J lost 3 bases, V lost 4 bases, and 5 bases had no gene match. CDR3 size: 16 residues. Here the CDR3 reads CASSSQTSGNYNEQFF. The CDR3 coding sequence is TGTGCCAGCAGCTCCCAGACTAGCGGGAACTACAATGAGCAGTTCTTC.

V usage is TRBV28 and J usage is TRBJ2-5; weak D call: TRBD1 (6 bases). Trimming left V 2 bases short and J 2 bases short, with 12 bases between. The CDR3 contains 15 residues. CDR1 and CDR2 from the germline V gene are MDHEN and SYDVKM. CDR3 sequence reads: CASSLITGRQETQYF. The CDR3 DNA sequence: TGTGCCAGCAGTTTAATAACAGGGCGTCAAGAGACCCAGTACTTC.

V and J are TRBV6-1 and TRBJ2-1; 11 bases match TRBD2. CDR3 length: 18 residues. V lost 1 base, J lost 0 bases, and 5 bases stayed unmatched. Germline V gives CDR1 MNHNS, CDR2 SASEGT. The CDR3 DNA is TGTGCCAGCAGTGAAGGACTAGCGGGAATCTTCTCCTACAATGAGCAGTTCTTC. This gives the protein CASSEGLAGIFSYNEQFF.

This clone was seen a single time. The chain employs TRBV28 and TRBJ2-1, with D possibly called TRBD1 or TRBD2 (7 bases each). Germline values: CDR1 MDHEN, CDR2 SYDVKM. V was clipped by 6 bases and J by 9 bases, with 18 bases between them. The CDR3 runs to 14 residues. This CDR3 reads CASSRLQGRGEQFF. CDR3 DNA sequence: TGTGCCAGCAGCCGGTTACAGGGGAGGGGTGAGCAGTTCTTC. The full variable domain, in which reference TRBV28 and TRBJ2-1 provide the parts outside the CDR3, is DVKVTQSSRYLVKRTGEKVFLECVQDMDHENMFWYRQDPGLGLRLIYFSYDVKMKEKGDIPEGYSVSREKKERFSLILESASTNQTSMYLCASSRLQGRGEQFFGPGTRLTVL.

The chain links TRBV11-2 to TRBJ2-3; D unclear. CDR3 length equals 17 residues. Germline V gene lookup returns CDR1 SGHAT and CDR2 FQNNGV. V lost 0 bases, J lost 6 bases, and 19 bases lay in between. In DNA form, the CDR3 reads TGTGCCAGCAGCTTAGAGGGCCGACCGAGCACATGGGATACGCAGTATTTT. This codes for CASSLEGRPSTWDTQYF.

The chain is built from TRBV5-1 and TRBJ1-1, with 12 nucleotides matching TRBD1. V was pared by 4 bases and J by 10 bases, with 8 bases of the junction left unmatched. CDR1 and CDR2 (germline): SGHRS, YFSETQ. CDR3 length equals 14 residues. CDR3: CASSPGQGAARAFF. CDR3 bases: TGCGCCAGCAGCCCGGGACAGGGGGCTGCTCGAGCTTTCTTT.

CDR3 DNA sequence: TGTGCCAGCAGCTTGACCGGACAGACCTACGAGCAGTACTTC. This sequence encodes CASSLTGQTYEQYF. The rearrangement uses TRBV7-3 and TRBJ2-7, with D perhaps TRBD1 (6 bases). V dropped 3 bases and J dropped 2 bases, with 11 bases sitting between them. Germline CDR1 is SGHTA and CDR2 is FQGTGA. The CDR3 is made up of 14 amino acids. The entire variable domain, with the rest obtained from reference TRBV7-3 and TRBJ2-7, is as follows: GAGVSQTPSNKVTEKGKYVELRCDPISGHTALYWYRQSLGQGPEFLIYFQGTGAADDSGLPNDRFFAVRPEGSVSTLKIQRTERGDSAVYLCASSLTGQTYEQYFGPGTRLTVT.

The DNA of the CDR3 is TGTGCCAGCAGGCAACGGGGGGAGCCCTACTACGAGCAGTACTTC. Translated, it gives CASRQRGEPYYEQYF. J is TRBJ2-7 and V is TRBV28; TRBD2 aligns across 7 bases. V was pared by 6 bases and J by 3 bases, with 11 bases of the junction left unmatched. From germline, CDR1 is MDHEN and CDR2 SYDVKM. This CDR3 is 15 amino acids long.

CDR3 loop: CASSRDWSTYEQYF. The CDR3, as DNA: TGTGCCAGCAGCCGAGACTGGTCTACCTACGAGCAGTACTTC. The chain links TRBV28 to TRBJ2-7, with D unresolved. Germline V lookup: CDR1 MDHEN, CDR2 SYDVKM. The CDR3 extends over 14 amino acids. V was shortened by 6 bases and J by 2 bases, with 14 bases between the two germline ends.

This clone occurred once. The genes are TRBV27 and TRBJ2-1, with 9 bases lining up with TRBD2. Germline lookup yields CDR1 MNHEY and CDR2 SMNVEV (reference sequence). The CDR3 is made up of 15 amino acids. The junction had 5 bases not matched to a gene; V was cut back by 1 base and J by 7 bases. The chain's CDR3 is CASSLWGSGRNEQFF. CDR3 nucleotides: TGTGCCAGCAGTTTATGGGGTAGCGGGAGAAATGAGCAGTTCTTC.

CDR3 coding DNA: TGTGCCAGCAGTGGTACGGGGTCGCCTGGGAATACGCAGTATTTT. Translating gives CASSGTGSPGNTQYF. The genes are TRBV11-2 and TRBJ2-3, with D tentatively TRBD2 (5 bases). Germline CDR1 SGHAT, CDR2 FQNNGV. The CDR3 runs 15 residues. The V gene lost 6 bases and the J gene lost 7 bases, with 20 bases spanning the gap. The entire variable domain, with the rest obtained from reference TRBV11-2 and TRBJ2-3, is as follows: EAGVAQSPRYKIIEKRQSVAFWCNPISGHATLYWYQQILGQGPKLLIQFQNNGVVDDSQLPKDRFSAERLKGVDSTLKIQPAKLEDSAVYLCASSGTGSPGNTQYFGPGTRLTVL.

The table lists this clone with a few counts. The chain recombines TRBV6-5 with TRBJ2-7; possible D gene TRBD2, 6 bases. The CDR3 covers 15 residues. The germline V and J ends were trimmed by 3 bases and 2 bases, with 14 bases remaining between them. Germline loops: CDR1 MNHEY, CDR2 SVGAGI. The CDR3 coding sequence is TGTGCCAGCAGTTATGGGACTCGGGTCCCCTACGAGCAGTACTTC. As protein: CASSYGTRVPYEQYF.

The chain carries TRBV18 and TRBJ1-5, with 8 bases that match TRBD1. Losses at the gene ends were 0 bases for V and 4 bases for J; bases not matched to a gene: 8. Germline V gives CDR1 KGHSH, CDR2 LQKENI. The length of the CDR3 is 17 residues. The DNA for the CDR3 is TGTGCCAGCTCACCACCTTCGGGCAGGGGGCCAAATCAGCCCCAGCATTTT. This encodes CASSPPSGRGPNQPQHF.

CDR3 residues: CAWSRQGGLPTF. CDR3 in DNA: TGTGCCTGGAGTAGACAGGGTGGTTTGCCCACCTTC. This chain uses TRBV30 with TRBJ1-2, with 7 bases lining up with TRBD1. Germline CDR1 is GTSNPN and CDR2 is SVGIG (reference sequence). The J segment lost 13 bases and the V segment lost 2 bases, leaving 10 bases of the junction unmatched. The CDR3 consists of 12 residues.

The CDR3 DNA reads TGCGCCAGCAGCAGCCAACTAGCGGGAGGCACAGATACGCAGTATTTT. Translated: CASSSQLAGGTDTQYF. The chain employs TRBV5-1 and TRBJ2-3, with 11 bases that match TRBD2. V lost 4 bases to trimming and J lost 1 base; unmatched junction nucleotides: 5. This CDR3 is built from 16 residues. CDR1 and CDR2 (germline): SGHRS, YFSETQ.

The gene calls are TRBV18 and TRBJ2-3, with 10 bases lining up with TRBD2. V was pared by 1 base and J by 0 bases, with 4 bases of the junction left unmatched. Germline-derived CDR1 and CDR2 are KGHSH and LQKENI. This CDR3 contains 17 residues. The CDR3 DNA reads as TGTGCCAGCTCACCACAGACTAGCGGGTGGAGCACAGATACGCAGTATTTT. Translation: CASSPQTSGWSTDTQYF.

The chain joins TRBV7-9 to TRBJ1-1; D may be TRBD1 (6 bases). The CDR3 covers 14 residues. The germline gives CDR1 SEHNR, CDR2 FQNEAQ (reference sequence). Trimming left V 1 base short and J 4 bases short, with 10 bases between. The CDR3 here is CASSLEGGVTEAFF. Written as DNA, the CDR3 is TGTGCCAGCAGCTTAGAGGGGGGAGTCACTGAAGCTTTCTTT.

The gene calls are TRBV14 and TRBJ2-2, with a tentative D call TRBD1 (5 bases). In germline, CDR1 is SGHDN, CDR2 FVKESK. The CDR3 is made up of 15 amino acids. The ends were cut back, 4 bases at V and 0 bases at J, with 9 bases in the middle. The CDR3 reads CASSPLGPNTGELFF. CDR3 DNA: TGTGCCAGCAGCCCCCTGGGGCCGAACACCGGGGAGCTGTTTTTT.

The J gene is TRBJ2-2, the V gene TRBV10-3, with TRBD2 matching 7 bases. V lost 5 bases and J lost 1; bases outside the gene matches: 4. There are 15 residues in the CDR3. Germline-derived CDR1 and CDR2 are ENHRY and SYGVKD. In nucleotides, the CDR3 is TGTGCCATCAGTCGACTAGCTGAGAACACCGGGGAGCTGTTTTTT. Protein product: CAISRLAENTGELFF.

About this clone itself: The same CDR3 is also encoded by other DNA sequences in this sample. In DNA form, the CDR3 reads TGTGCCAGTAGTCCTCCGGGTAGCTATGGCTACACCTTC. Translation: CASSPPGSYGYTF. This rearrangement joins TRBV19 to TRBJ1-2; D not certain. The V and J ends lost 5 bases and 4 bases respectively, with 11 bases between them. Germline CDR1 and CDR2: LNHDA and SQIVND (reference sequence). The CDR3 length is 13 residues. Filled out from reference TRBV19 and TRBJ1-2, the complete variable domain reads DGGITQSPKYLFRKEGQNVTLSCEQNLNHDAMYWYRQDPGQGLRLIYYSQIVNDFQKGDIAEGYSVSREKKESFPLTVTSAQKNPTAFYLCASSPPGSYGYTFGSGTRLTVV.